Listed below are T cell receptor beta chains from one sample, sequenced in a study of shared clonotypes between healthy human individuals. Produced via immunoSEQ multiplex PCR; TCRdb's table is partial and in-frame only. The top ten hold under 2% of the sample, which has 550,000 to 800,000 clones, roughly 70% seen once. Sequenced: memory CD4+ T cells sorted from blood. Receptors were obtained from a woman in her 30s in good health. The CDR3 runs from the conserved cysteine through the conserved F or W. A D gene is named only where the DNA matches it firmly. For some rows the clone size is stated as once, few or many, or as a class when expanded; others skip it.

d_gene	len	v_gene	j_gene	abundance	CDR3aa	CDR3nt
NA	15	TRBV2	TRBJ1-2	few	CASSVSAGTNYGYTF	TGTGCCAGCAGTGTCTCGGCAGGGACTAACTATGGCTACACCTTC
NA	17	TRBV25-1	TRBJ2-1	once	CASSDPPQTGLRNEQFF	TGTGCCAGCAGTGATCCCCCCCAGACGGGGTTACGCAATGAGCAGTTCTTC
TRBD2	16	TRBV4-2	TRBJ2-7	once	CASSQGTSGFSYEQYF	TGTGCCAGCAGCCAAGGGACTAGCGGATTCTCCTACGAGCAGTACTTC
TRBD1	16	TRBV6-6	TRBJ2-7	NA	CASSYSSGTGYYEQYF	TGTGCCAGCAGTTACTCCTCCGGGACAGGATACTACGAGCAGTACTTC
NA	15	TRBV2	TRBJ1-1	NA	CASSEAWGRNTEAFF	TGTGCCAGCAGTGAAGCTTGGGGGCGGAACACTGAAGCTTTCTTT
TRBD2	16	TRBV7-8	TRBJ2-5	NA	CASSLARGTIQETQYF	TGTGCCAGCAGCTTAGCCCGCGGGACTATCCAAGAGACCCAGTACTTC
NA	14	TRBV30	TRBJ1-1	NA	CAWSQPTGNTEAFF	TGTGCCTGGAGTCAACCAACAGGGAACACTGAAGCTTTCTTT
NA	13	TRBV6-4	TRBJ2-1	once	CASSSGSLHEQFF	TGTGCCAGCAGTTCGGGTAGCCTCCATGAGCAGTTCTTC
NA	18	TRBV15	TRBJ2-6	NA	CATSRGVWGASGANVLTF	TGTGCCACCAGCAGAGGGGTATGGGGGGCCTCTGGGGCCAACGTCCTGACTTTC
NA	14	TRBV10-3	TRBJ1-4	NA	CAISVDGGSEKLFF	TGTGCCATCAGTGTGGACGGAGGGAGCGAAAAACTGTTTTTT
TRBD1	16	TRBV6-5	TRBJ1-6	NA	CASSYLQGVRDSPLHF	TGTGCCAGCAGTTACTTGCAGGGGGTGCGCGATTCACCCCTCCACTTT
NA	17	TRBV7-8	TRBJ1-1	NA	CASSLLGQGGLTTEAFF	TGTGCCAGCAGCTTGTTGGGGCAGGGAGGGTTGACGACTGAAGCTTTCTTT
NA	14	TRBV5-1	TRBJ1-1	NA	CASSFGRGFTEAFF	TGCGCCAGCAGCTTTGGCAGGGGTTTCACTGAAGCTTTCTTT
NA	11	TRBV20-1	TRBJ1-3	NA	CSARAGNTIYF	TGCAGTGCCAGGGCTGGAAACACCATATATTTT